The entry below gives a single TCR beta chain sequence along with its context. What it binds is not known. This entry belongs to a study of CD8+ T cells in alopecia areata. Study context: Treated patients were given 5 to 10 mg oral tofacitinib twice daily.

CDR1 is GTSNPN and CDR2 is SVGIG in the germline V gene (reference sequence). The CDR3 totals 11 residues. The trim removed 2 bases at V and 11 bases at J, leaving 5 bases unmatched. The study, taken as a whole, reports: A great number of expanded lesional clones endured in scalp and blood during tofacitinib.

Following RNA extraction, reverse transcription yielded cDNA that acted as the sequencing template. The protocol was immunoSEQ multiplex PCR, while the TCRdb copy is restricted to in-frame clones and leaves out a portion. The sample carries fewer than 250,000 clones, less than 45% recorded once. Treatment reported: oral pan-JAK inhibitor, 5-10 mg twice daily. This specimen consisted of CD4+ T cells sorted from blood, obtained between weeks 30 and 35, from a patient treated with tofacitinib. The sequence came from a human donor with alopecia areata. The chain recombines TRBV30 with TRBJ1-1; 7 positions match TRBD1. The CDR3 coding sequence is TGTGCCTGGAGTTTACAGGGGACGGCTTTCTTT. Protein product: CAWSLQGTAFF.